Shown below are 7 T cell receptor beta chains from a single sample sequenced in a study of T cells after yellow fever vaccination. In TCRdb, the 5' RACE reads were re-called with MiXCR into one record per CDR3 protein. This table has some 300,000 distinct CDR3 sequences, around 8.1% appearing once. This sample comprised PBMCs, obtained approximately 47 days after the first yellow fever vaccination. These TCRs come from a man younger than 35 who received the YFV17D yellow fever vaccine.

This clonotype was seen more than once but under ten times. This chain uses TRBV20-1 with TRBJ1-1; D gene unclear. The CDR3 is made up of 13 amino acids. The germline V gene has CDR1 DFQATT and CDR2 SNEGSKA (reference sequence). V was clipped by 3 bases and J by 0 bases, with 8 bases between them. The CDR3 here is CSASEQLNTEAFF. CDR3 nucleotide sequence: TGCAGTGCTAGCGAACAGCTGAACACTGAAGCTTTCTTT.

The table lists this clonotype with a few counts. The chain recombines TRBV15 with TRBJ1-5, with TRBD1 as a possible D gene (6 bases). The V gene lost 5 bases and the J gene lost 2 bases, with 16 bases spanning the gap. CDR1 LNHNV and CDR2 YYDKDF come from the germline V gene (reference sequence). The CDR3 runs 16 residues. CDR3 DNA: TGTGCCACCAGCCCCAATAAGGGGGGCGGCAATCAGCCCCAGCATTTT. Protein product: CATSPNKGGGNQPQHF.

This clonotype was counted only a few times. The V call is TRBV4-2, the J call TRBJ1-4; TRBD1 matches at 10 bases. V lost 3 bases and J lost 5; bases outside the gene matches: 9. The CDR3 contains 17 residues. Germline V lookup: CDR1 LGHNA, CDR2 YNFKEQ. CDR3 loop: CASSHVPGQGLNEKLFF. The CDR3 DNA reads as TGTGCCAGCAGCCACGTCCCGGGACAGGGGTTAAATGAAAAACTGTTTTTT.

This clonotype was detected only a few times. The chain combines TRBV20-1 with TRBJ2-3; the match to TRBD1 covers 7 bases. The V and J ends lost 5 bases and 1 base, in that order; junction bases with no gene match: 12. Germline CDR1 reads DFQATT; CDR2 reads SNEGSKA (reference sequence). The CDR3 totals 16 residues. This CDR3 reads CSALNKGAPRTDTQYF. Written as DNA, the CDR3 is TGCAGTGCTCTTAATAAGGGGGCCCCTCGCACAGATACGCAGTATTTT.

Only a few counts were recorded for this clonotype. This chain links TRBV7-9 with TRBJ2-1; TRBD1 is a possible D gene (6 bases). V gave up 1 base and J gave up 4 bases, with 11 bases separating them. In germline, CDR1 is SEHNR, CDR2 FQNEAQ (reference sequence). This CDR3 region has 15 residues. The CDR3 DNA sequence: TGTGCCAGCAGCTTAGACTGGGGGCGTTACAATGAGCAGTTCTTC. Translation: CASSLDWGRYNEQFF. Full variable domain (missing parts from reference TRBV7-9 and TRBJ2-1): DTGVSQNPRHKITKRGQNVTFRCDPISEHNRLYWYRQTLGQGPEFLTYFQNEAQLEKSRLLSDRFSAERPKGSFSTLEIQRTEQGDSAMYLCASSLDWGRYNEQFFGPGTRLTVL.

There are many counts of this clonotype. The chain links TRBV27 to TRBJ1-1; no firm D call. V lost 0 bases to trimming and J lost 3 bases, with 8 bases between them. CDR3 length: 14 residues. Germline V lookup: CDR1 MNHEY, CDR2 SMNVEV (reference sequence). CDR3 sequence reads: CASSLSVPYTEAFF. The DNA for the CDR3 is TGTGCCAGCAGTTTATCGGTGCCCTACACTGAAGCTTTCTTT.

In this sample, this clonotype turned up a few times. The chain carries TRBV7-9 and TRBJ2-3; D is uncertain. Trimming pared 6 bases from V and 0 bases from J, leaving 16 bases between. This CDR3 contains 16 residues. Looked up from germline, CDR1 is SEHNR and CDR2 is FQNEAQ (reference sequence). CDR3 DNA: TGTGCCAGCAGTACCCCAGGCGATATGAGCACAGATACGCAGTATTTT. This encodes CASSTPGDMSTDTQYF.